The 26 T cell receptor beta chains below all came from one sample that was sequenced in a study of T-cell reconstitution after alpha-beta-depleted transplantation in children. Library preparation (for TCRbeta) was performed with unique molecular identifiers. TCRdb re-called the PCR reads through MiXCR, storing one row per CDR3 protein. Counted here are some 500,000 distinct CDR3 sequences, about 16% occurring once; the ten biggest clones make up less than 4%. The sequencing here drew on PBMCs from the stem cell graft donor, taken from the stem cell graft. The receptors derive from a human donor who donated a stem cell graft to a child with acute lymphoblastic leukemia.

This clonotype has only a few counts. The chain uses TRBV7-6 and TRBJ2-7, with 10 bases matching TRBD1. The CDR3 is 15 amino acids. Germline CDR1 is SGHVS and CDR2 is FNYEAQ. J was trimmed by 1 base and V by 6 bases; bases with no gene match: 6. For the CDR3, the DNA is TGTGCCAGCAGTATAGGGACAGGGGATTCCTACGAGCAGTACTTC. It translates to CASSIGTGDSYEQYF.

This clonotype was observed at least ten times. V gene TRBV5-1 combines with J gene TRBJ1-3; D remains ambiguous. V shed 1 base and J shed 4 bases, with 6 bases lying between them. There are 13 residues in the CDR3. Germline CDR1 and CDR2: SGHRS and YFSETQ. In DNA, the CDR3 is TGCGCCAGCAGCTTGACGGGGGGAAACACCATATATTTT. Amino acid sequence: CASSLTGGNTIYF.

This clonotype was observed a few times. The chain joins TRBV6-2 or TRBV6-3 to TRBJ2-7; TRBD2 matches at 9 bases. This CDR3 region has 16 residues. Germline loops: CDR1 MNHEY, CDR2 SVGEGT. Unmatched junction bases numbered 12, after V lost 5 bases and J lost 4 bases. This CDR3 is CASSPVAGEKKYEQYF. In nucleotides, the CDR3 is TGTGCCAGCAGTCCCGTAGCGGGAGAAAAAAAATACGAGCAGTACTTC.

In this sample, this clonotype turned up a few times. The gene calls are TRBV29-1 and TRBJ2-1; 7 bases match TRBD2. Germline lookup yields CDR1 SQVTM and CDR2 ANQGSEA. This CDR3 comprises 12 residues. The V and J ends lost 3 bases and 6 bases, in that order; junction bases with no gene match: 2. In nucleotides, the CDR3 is TGCAGCGTTGAGGCTAGCGGCAATGAGCAGTTCTTC. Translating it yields CSVEASGNEQFF.

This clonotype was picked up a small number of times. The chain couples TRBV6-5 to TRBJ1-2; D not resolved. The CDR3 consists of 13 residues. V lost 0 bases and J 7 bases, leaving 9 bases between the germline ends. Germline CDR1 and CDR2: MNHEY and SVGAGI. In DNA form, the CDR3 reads TGTGCCAGCAGTTACTCGACCGGGTCTGGCTACACCTTC. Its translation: CASSYSTGSGYTF.

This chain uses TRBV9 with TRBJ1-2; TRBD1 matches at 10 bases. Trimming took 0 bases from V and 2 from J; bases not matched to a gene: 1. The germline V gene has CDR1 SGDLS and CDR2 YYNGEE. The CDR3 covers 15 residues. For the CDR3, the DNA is TGTGCCAGCAGCGTAGGGACAGGGGGAAACTATGGCTACACCTTC. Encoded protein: CASSVGTGGNYGYTF.

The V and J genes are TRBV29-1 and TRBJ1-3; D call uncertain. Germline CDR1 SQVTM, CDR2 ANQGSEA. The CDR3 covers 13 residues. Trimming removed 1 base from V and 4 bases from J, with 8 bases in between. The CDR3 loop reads CSVEVTSGNTIYF. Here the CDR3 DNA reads TGCAGCGTTGAAGTTACATCGGGAAACACCATATATTTT.

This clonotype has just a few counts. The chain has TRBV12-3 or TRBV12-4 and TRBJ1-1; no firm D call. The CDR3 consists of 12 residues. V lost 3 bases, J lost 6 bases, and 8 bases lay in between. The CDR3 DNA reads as TGTGCCAGCAGTTTTAGTACCGCTGAAGCTTTCTTT. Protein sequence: CASSFSTAEAFF.

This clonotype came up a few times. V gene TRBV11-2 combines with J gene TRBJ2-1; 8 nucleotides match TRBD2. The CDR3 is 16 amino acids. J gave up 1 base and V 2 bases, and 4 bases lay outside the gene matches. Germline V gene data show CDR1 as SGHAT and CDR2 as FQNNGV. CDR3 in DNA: TGTGCCAGCAGCTTACTTAGCGGGGATTCCTACAATGAGCAGTTCTTC. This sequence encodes CASSLLSGDSYNEQFF.

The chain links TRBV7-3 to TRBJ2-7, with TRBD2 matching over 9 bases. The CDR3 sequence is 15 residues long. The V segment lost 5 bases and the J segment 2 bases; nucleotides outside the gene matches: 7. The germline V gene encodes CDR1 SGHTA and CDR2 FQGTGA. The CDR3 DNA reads TGTGCCAGCAGCCCCCGGGCTAGCGGGACCTACGAGCAGTACTTC. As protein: CASSPRASGTYEQYF.

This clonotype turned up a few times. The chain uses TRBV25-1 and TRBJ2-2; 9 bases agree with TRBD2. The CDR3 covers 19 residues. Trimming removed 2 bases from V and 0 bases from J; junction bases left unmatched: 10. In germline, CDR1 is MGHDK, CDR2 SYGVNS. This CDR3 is CASSEIGVAGDSNTGELFF. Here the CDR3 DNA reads TGTGCCAGCAGTGAAATCGGAGTAGCGGGAGACTCGAACACCGGGGAGCTGTTTTTT.

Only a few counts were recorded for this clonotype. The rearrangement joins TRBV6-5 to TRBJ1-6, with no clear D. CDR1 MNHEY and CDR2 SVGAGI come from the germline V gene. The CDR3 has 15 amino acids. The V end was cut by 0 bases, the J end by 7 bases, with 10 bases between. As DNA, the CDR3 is TGTGCCAGCAGTTACTCGGGGAGTTGGAATTCACCCCTCCACTTT. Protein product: CASSYSGSWNSPLHF.

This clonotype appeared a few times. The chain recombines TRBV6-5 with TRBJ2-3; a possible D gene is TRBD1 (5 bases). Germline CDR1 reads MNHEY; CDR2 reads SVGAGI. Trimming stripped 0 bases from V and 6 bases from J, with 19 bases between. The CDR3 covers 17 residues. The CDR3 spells CASSYSDLALKGDTQYF. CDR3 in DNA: TGTGCCAGCAGTTACTCGGACCTGGCCCTCAAGGGGGATACGCAGTATTTT.

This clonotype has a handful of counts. CDR3 residues: CASSLAIRGSSAKNIQYF. The CDR3 region has the DNA TGTGCCAGCAGCTTGGCAATCCGCGGGAGCTCCGCCAAAAACATTCAGTACTTC. The chain employs TRBV5-5 and TRBJ2-4; the match to TRBD2 covers 7 bases. Germline assignment: CDR1 SGHKS and CDR2 YYEKEE (reference sequence). J gave up 1 base and V 0 bases, and 10 bases lay outside the gene matches. The CDR3 runs to 18 residues. Supplemented by reference TRBV5-5 and TRBJ2-4, the full variable domain reads DAGVTQSPTHLIKTRGQQVTLRCSPISGHKSVSWYQQVLGQGPQFIFQYYEKEERGRGNFPDRFSARQFPNYSSELNVNALLLGDSALYLCASSLAIRGSSAKNIQYFGAGTRLSVL.

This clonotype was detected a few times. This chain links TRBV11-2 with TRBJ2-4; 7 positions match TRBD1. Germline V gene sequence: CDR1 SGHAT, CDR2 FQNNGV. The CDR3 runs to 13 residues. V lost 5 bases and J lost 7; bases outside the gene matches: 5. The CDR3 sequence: CASSVGGGNIQYF. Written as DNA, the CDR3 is TGTGCCAGCAGCGTAGGGGGCGGGAACATTCAGTACTTC.

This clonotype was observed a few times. The CDR3 coding sequence is TGTGCCAGCAGCTTAACGGGCAGTTTGGATGAGCAGTTCTTC. It codes for CASSLTGSLDEQFF. V usage is TRBV7-3 and J usage is TRBJ2-1; D is unresolved. V was cut by 0 bases and J by 8 bases, with 11 bases left in between. Germline V gene lookup returns CDR1 SGHTA and CDR2 FQGTGA. There are 14 residues in the CDR3.

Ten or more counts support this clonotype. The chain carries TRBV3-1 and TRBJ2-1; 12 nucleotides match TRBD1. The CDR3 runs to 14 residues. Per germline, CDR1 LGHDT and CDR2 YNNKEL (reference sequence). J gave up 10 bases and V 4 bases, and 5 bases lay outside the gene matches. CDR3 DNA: TGTGCCAGCAGCCCGGGACAGGGGGCCGGAGAGCAGTTCTTC. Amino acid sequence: CASSPGQGAGEQFF.

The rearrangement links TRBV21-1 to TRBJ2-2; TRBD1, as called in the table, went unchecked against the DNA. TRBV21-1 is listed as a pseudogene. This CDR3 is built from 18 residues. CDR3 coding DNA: TGTGCCAGCAGCACGCACTTTTGGGGGAGTGAAGACACCGGGGAGCTGTTTTTT. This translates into CASSTHFWGSEDTGELFF.

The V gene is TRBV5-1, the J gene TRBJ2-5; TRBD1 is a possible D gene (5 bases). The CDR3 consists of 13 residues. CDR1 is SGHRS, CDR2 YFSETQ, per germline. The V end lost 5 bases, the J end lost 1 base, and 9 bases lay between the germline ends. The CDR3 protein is CASRGRGQETQYF. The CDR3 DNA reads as TGCGCCAGCAGGGGAAGGGGCCAAGAGACCCAGTACTTC. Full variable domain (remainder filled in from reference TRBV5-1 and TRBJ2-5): KAGVTQTPRYLIKTRGQQVTLSCSPISGHRSVSWYQQTPGQGLQFLFEYFSETQRNKGNFPGRFSGRQFSNSRSEMNVSTLELGDSALYLCASRGRGQETQYFGPGTRLLVL.

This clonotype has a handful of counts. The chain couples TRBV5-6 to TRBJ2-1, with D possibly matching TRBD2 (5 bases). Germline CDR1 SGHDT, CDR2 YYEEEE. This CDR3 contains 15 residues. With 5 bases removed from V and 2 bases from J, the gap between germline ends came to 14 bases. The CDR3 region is CASRPEGYAYNEQFF. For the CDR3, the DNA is TGTGCCAGCAGGCCCGAGGGTTATGCCTACAATGAGCAGTTCTTC.

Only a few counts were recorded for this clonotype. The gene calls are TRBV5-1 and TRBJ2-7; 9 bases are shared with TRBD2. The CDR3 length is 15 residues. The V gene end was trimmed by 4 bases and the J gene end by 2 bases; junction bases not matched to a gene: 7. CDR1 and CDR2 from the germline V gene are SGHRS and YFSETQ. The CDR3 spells CASSPRGGTTYEQYF. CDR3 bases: TGCGCCAGCAGCCCGCGGGGGGGAACTACCTACGAGCAGTACTTC.

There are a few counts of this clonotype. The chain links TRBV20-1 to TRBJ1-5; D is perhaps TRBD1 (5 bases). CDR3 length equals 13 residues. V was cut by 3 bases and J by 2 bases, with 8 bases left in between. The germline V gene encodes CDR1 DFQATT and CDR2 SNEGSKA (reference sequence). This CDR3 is CSARARGNQPQHF. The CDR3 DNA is TGCAGTGCTAGGGCCAGGGGCAATCAGCCCCAGCATTTT.

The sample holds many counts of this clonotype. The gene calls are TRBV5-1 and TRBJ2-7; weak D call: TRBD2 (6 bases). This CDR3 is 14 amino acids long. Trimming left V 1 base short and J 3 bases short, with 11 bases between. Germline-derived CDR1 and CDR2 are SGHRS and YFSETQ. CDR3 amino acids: CASSLSSVGYEQYF. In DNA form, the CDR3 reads TGCGCCAGCAGCTTGTCTAGCGTTGGCTACGAGCAGTACTTC.

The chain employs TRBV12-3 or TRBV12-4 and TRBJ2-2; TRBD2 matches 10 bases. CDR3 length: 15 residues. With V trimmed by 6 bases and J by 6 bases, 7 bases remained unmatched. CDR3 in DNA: TGTGCCAGCAGCCAAAGCGGGAGGGCCGCCGGGGAGCTGTTTTTT. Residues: CASSQSGRAAGELFF.

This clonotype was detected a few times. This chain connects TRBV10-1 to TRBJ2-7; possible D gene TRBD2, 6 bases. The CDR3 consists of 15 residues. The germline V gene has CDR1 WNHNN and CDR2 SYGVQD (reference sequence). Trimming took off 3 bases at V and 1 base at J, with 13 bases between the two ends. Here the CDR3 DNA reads TGCGCCAGCAGTGAAAGGTTCGGGAGATCCTACGAGCAGTACTTC. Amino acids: CASSERFGRSYEQYF.

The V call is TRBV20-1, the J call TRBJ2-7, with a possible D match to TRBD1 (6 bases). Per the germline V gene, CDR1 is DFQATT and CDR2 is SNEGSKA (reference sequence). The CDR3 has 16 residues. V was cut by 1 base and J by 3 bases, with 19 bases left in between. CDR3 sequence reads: CSARVYRASSIYEQYF. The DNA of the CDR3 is TGCAGTGCTAGAGTTTACAGGGCCTCCAGCATCTACGAGCAGTACTTC.